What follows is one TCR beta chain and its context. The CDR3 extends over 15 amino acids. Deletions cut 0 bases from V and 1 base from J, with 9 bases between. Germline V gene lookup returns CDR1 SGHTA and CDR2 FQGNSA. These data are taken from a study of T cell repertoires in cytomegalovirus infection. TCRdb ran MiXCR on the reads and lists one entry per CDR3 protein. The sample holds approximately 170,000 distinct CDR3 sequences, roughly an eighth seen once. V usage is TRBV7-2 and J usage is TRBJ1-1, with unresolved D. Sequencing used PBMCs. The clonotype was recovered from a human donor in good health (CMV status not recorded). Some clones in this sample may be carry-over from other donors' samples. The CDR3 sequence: CASSLAVGSNTEAFF. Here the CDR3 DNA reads TGTGCCAGCAGCTTAGCGGTCGGATCGAACACTGAAGCTTTCTTT.